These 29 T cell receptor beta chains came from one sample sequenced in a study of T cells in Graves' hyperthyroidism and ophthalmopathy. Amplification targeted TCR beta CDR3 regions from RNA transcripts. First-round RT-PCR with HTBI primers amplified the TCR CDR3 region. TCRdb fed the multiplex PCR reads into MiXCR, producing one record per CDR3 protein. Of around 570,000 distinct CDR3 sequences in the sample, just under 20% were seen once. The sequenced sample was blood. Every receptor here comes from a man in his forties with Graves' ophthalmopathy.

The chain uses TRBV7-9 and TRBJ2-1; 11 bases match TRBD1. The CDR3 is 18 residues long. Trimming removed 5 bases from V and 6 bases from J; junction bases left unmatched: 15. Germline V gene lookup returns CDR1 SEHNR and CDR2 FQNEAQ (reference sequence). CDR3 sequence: CASSLSTKDRGPANEQFF. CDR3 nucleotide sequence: TGTGCCAGCAGCCTCAGTACTAAGGACAGGGGGCCAGCCAATGAGCAGTTCTTC.

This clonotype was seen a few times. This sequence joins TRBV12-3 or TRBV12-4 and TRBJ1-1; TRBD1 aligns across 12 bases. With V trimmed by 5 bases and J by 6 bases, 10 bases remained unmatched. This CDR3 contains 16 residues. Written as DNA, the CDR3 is TGTGCCAGCAGTCCTTCCGGGACAGGGGGCCTGCCTGAAGCTTTCTTT. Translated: CASSPSGTGGLPEAFF.

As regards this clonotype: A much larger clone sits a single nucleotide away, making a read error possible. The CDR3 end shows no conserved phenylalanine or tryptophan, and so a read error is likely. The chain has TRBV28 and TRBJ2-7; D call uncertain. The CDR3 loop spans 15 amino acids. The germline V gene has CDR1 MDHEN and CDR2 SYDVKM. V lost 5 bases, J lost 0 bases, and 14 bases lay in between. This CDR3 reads CASSAAVLSSYEQYS. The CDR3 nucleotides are TGTGCCAGCAGTGCTGCGGTACTGAGCTCCTACGAGCAGTACTCC.

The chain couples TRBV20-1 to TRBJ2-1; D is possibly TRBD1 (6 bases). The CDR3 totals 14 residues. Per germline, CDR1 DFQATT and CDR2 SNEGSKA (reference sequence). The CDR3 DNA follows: TGCAGACCATTTCAGGGGAACGACTACAATGAGCAGTTCTTC. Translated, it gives CRPFQGNDYNEQFF.

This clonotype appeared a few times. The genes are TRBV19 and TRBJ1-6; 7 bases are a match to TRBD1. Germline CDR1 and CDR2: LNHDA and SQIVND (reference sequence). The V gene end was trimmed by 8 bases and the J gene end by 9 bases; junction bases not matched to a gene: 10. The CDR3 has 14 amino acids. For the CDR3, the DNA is TGTGCCAGTCGACAGGGACCCGGAGGTTCACCCCTCCACTTT. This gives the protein CASRQGPGGSPLHF.

The CDR3, as DNA: TGTGCCAGCAGTGAAAGGACCTACTGGGGAGGGGGGCTCGAGCAGTACTTC. It codes for CASSERTYWGGGLEQYF. The rearrangement uses TRBV6-1 and TRBJ2-7; possibly TRBD2 for D (7 bases). The ends were cut back, 2 bases at V and 6 bases at J, with 23 bases in the middle. The CDR3 runs to 17 residues. Per the germline V gene, CDR1 is MNHNS and CDR2 is SASEGT.

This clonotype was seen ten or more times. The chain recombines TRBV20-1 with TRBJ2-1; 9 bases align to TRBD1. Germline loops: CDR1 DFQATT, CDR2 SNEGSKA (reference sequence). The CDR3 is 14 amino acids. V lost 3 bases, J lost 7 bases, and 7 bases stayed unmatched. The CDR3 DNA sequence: TGCAGTGCTAGGTCGGGACAGGGTGTGAATGAGCAGTTCTTC. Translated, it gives CSARSGQGVNEQFF.

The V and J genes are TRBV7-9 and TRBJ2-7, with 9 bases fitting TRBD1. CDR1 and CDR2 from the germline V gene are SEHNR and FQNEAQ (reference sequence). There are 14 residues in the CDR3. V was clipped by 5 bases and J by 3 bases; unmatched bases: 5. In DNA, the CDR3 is TGTGCCAGCAGCCGACAGGGGGTGTTCTACGAGCAGTACTTC. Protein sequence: CASSRQGVFYEQYF.

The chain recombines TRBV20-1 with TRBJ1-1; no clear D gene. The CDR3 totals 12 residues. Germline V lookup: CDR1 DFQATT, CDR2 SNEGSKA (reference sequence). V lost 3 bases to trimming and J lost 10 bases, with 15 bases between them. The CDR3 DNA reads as TGCAGTGCTAGTGCCACAGTGGATAGAGCTTTCTTT. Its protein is CSASATVDRAFF.

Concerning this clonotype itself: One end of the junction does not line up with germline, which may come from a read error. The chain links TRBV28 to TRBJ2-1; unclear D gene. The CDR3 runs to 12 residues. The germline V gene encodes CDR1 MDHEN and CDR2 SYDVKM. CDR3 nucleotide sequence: TGTGCCAGCAGTTTGAGTTACAATGAGCAGCTCTTC. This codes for CASSLSYNEQLF.

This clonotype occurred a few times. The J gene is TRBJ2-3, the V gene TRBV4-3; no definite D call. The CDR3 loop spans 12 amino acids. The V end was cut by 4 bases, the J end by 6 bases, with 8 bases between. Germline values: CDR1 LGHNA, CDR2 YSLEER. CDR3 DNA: TGCGCCAGCAGCCCCACCCCGGATACGCAGTATTTT. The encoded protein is CASSPTPDTQYF.

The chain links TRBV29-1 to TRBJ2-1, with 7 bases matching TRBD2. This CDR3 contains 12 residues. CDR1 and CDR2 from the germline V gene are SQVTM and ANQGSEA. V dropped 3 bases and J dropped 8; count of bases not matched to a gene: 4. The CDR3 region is CSVDGGLDEQFF. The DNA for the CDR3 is TGCAGCGTTGACGGGGGGTTGGATGAGCAGTTCTTC.

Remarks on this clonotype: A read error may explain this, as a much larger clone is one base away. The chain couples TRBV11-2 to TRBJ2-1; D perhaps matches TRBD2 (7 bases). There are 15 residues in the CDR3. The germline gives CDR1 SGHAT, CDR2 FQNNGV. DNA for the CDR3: TGTGCCAGCAGCTTCAGAGGGGGGGTATACAATGAGCAGTCCTTC. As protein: CASSFRGGVYNEQSF.

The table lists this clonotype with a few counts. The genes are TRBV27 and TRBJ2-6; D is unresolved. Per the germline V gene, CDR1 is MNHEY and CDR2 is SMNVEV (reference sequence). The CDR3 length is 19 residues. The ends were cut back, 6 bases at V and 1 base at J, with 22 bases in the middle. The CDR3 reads CASRSIDSGSRSGANVLTF. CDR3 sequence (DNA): TGTGCCAGCAGGTCCATAGACTCGGGCTCCAGGTCTGGGGCCAACGTCCTGACTTTC.

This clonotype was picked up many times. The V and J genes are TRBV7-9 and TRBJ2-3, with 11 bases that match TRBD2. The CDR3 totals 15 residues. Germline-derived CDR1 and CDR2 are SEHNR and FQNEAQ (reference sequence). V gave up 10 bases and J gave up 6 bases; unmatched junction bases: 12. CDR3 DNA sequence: TGTGCCACCACCCCTGCGGGACTAGCGGCGGATACGCAGTATTTT. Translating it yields CATTPAGLAADTQYF.

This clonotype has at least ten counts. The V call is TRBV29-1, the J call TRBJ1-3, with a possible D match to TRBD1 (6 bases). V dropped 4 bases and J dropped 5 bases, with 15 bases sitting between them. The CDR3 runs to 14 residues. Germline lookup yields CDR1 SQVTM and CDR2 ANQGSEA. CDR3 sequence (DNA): TGCAGCGTTGGTGGGGGCGCGGATCGAAACACCATATATTTT. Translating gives CSVGGGADRNTIYF. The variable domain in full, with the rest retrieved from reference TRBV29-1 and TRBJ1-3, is SAVISQKPSRDICQRGTSLTIQCQVDSQVTMMFWYRQQPGQSLTLIATANQGSEATYESGFVIDKFPISRPNLTFSTLTVSNMSPEDSSIYLCSVGGGADRNTIYFGEGSWLTVV.

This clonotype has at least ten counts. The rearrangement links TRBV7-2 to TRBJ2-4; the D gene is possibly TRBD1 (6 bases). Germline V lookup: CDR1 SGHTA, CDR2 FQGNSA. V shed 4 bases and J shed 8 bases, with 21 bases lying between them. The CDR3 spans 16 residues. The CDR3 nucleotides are TGTGCCAGCAGCTCCATTGGACAGAGGAAAAGACACATTCAGTACTTC. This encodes CASSSIGQRKRHIQYF. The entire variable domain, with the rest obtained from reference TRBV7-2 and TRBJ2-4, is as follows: GAGVSQSPSNKVTEKGKDVELRCDPISGHTALYWYRQSLGQGLEFLIYFQGNSAPDKSGLPSDRFSAERTGGSVSTLTIQRTQQEDSAVYLCASSSIGQRKRHIQYFGAGTRLSVL.

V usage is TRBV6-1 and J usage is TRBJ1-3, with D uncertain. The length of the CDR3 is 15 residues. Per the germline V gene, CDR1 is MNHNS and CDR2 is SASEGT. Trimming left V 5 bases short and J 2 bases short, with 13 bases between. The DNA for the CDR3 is TGTGCCAGCAGTTTAGGGAGACGGGCTGGAAACACCATATATTTT. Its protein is CASSLGRRAGNTIYF.

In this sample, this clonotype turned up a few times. The DNA of the CDR3 is TGTGCCAGCAGTTCCGGCGGGACTCGAGATACGCAGTATTTT. Amino acid sequence: CASSSGGTRDTQYF. The chain recombines TRBV6-1 with TRBJ2-3; a possible D gene is TRBD2 (6 bases). Deletions cut 5 bases from V and 5 bases from J, with 14 bases between. The CDR3 is 14 amino acids. In germline, CDR1 is MNHNS, CDR2 SASEGT.

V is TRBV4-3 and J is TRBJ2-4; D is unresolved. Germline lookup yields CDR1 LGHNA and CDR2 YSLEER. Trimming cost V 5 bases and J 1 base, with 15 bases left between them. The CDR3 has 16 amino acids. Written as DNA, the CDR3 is TGCGCCAGCAGCAAGGGTTTGTTCGGGGCCAAAAACATTCAGTACTTC. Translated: CASSKGLFGAKNIQYF.

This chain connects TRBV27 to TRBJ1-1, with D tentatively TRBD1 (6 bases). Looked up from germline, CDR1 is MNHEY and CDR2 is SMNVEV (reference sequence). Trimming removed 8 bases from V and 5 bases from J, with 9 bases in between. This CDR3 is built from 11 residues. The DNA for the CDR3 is TGTGCCAGCGGGGGCTGGACTGAAGCTTTCTTT. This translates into CASGGWTEAFF.

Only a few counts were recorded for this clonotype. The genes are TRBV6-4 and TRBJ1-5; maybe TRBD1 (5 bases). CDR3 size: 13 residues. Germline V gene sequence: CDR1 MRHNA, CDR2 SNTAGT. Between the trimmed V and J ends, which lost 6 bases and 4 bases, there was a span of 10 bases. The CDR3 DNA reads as TGTGCCAGCAGCGACGGGGGTAATCAGCCCCAGCATTTT. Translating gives CASSDGGNQPQHF.

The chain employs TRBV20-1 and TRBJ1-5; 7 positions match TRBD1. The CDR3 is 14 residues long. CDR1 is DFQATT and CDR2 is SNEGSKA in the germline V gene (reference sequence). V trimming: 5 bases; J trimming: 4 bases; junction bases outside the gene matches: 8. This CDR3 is CSASPGQINQPQHF. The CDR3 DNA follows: TGCAGTGCTTCTCCGGGACAGATTAATCAGCCCCAGCATTTT.

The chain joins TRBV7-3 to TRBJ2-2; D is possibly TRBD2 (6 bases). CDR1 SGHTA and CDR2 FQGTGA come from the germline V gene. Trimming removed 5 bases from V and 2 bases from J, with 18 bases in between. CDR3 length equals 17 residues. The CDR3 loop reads CASSPRGTRLNTGELFF. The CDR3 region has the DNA TGTGCCAGCAGCCCTCGGGGGACTCGACTCAACACCGGGGAGCTGTTTTTT.

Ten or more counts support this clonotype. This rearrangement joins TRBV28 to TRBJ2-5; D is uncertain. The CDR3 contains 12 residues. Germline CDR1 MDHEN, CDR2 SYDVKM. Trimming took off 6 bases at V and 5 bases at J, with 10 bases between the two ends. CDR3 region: CASRLNLETQYF. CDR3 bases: TGTGCCAGCAGACTAAACTTGGAGACCCAGTACTTC.

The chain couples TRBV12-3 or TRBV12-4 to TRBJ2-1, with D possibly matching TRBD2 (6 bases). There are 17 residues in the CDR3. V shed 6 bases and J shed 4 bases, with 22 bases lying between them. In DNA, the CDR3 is TGTGCCAGCAGGCCTCGAGTAGCGGCGCAGGCGTACAATGAGCAGTTCTTC. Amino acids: CASRPRVAAQAYNEQFF.

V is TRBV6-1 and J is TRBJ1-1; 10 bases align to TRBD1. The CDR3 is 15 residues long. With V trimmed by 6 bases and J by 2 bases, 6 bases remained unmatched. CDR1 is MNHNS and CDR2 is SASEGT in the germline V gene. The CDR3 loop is CASRRDRGQNTEAFF. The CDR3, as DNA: TGTGCCAGCAGACGGGACAGGGGCCAAAACACTGAAGCTTTCTTT.

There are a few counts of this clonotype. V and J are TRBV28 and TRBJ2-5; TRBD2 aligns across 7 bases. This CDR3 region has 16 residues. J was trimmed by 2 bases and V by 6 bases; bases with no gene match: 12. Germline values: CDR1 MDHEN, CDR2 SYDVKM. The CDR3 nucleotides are TGTGCCAGCAGCCTTCGTGGCCTAGCGGCACAAGAGACCCAGTACTTC. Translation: CASSLRGLAAQETQYF.

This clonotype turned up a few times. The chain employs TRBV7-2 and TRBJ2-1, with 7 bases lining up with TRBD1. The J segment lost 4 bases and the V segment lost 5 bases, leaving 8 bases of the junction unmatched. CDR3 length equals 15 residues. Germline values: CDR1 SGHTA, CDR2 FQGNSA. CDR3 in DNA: TGTGCCAGCAGCGTTGGGACAGTCCGATACAATGAGCAGTTCTTC. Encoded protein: CASSVGTVRYNEQFF. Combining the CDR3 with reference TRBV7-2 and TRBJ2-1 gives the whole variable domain GAGVSQSPSNKVTEKGKDVELRCDPISGHTALYWYRQSLGQGLEFLIYFQGNSAPDKSGLPSDRFSAERTGGSVSTLTIQRTQQEDSAVYLCASSVGTVRYNEQFFGPGTRLTVL.